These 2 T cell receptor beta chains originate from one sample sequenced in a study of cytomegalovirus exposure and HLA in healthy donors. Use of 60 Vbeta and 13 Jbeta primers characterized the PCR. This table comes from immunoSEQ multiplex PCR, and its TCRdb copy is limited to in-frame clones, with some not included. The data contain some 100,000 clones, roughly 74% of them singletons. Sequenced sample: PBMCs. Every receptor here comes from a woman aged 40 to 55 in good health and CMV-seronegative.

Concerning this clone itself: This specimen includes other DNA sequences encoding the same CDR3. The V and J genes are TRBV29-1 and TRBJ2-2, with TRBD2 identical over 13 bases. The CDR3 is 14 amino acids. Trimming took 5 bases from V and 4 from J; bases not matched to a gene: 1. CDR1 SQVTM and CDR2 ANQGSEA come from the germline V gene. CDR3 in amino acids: CSVRTSGSTGELFF. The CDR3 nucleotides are TGCAGCGTTAGGACTAGCGGGAGCACCGGGGAGCTGTTTTTT.

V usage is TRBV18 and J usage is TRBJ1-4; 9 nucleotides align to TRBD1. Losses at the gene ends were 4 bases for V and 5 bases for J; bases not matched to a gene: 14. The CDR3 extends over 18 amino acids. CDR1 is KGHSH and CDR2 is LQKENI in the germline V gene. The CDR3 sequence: CASSLRPTGQGGNEKLFF. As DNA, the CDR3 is TGTGCCAGCTCACTCAGACCAACGGGACAGGGTGGGAATGAAAAACTGTTTTTT.